A selection of T cell receptor beta chains follows, all from one sample in a study of shared clonotypes between healthy human individuals. TCRdb keeps only in-frame clones here, not all; method: immunoSEQ multiplex PCR. The table includes approximately 2,200,000 clones, about 92% detected once. Sequencing input: naive CD8+ T cells from PBMCs. Receptor source: a young man in good health. Some clones in this sample may be carry-over from other donors' samples. CDR3s include the opening cysteine and the closing phenylalanine or tryptophan. D genes are given only for firm matches. Some rows have no size entry. The others give once, few or many, or a class for an expanded clone.

CDR3,DNA,V,size,J,D
CASSYQTGTPWTQYF,TGTGCCAGCAGTTACCAAACCGGGACCCCCTGGACCCAGTACTTC,TRBV6-5,NA,TRBJ2-5,NA
CASSSKYRAHNEQFF,TGTGCCAGCAGCTCCAAATACCGGGCCCACAATGAGCAGTTCTTC,TRBV7-9,NA,TRBJ2-1,NA
CASRSRDYGETQYF,TGTGCCAGCAGATCCCGGGACTATGGAGAGACCCAGTACTTC,TRBV5-4,NA,TRBJ2-5,TRBD2
CASSVPRDGIPGGGYTF,TGTGCCAGCAGCGTCCCTCGGGACGGAATACCGGGTGGCGGCTACACCTTC,TRBV9,NA,TRBJ1-2,NA
CASSFRDTDTQYF,TGTGCCAGCAGTTTTAGGGACACAGATACGCAGTATTTT,TRBV27,NA,TRBJ2-3,NA
CASSSRTGASYEQYF,TGTGCCAGCAGCTCACGGACAGGGGCCTCTTACGAGCAGTACTTC,TRBV7-9,NA,TRBJ2-7,TRBD1
CASSVNSDTQYF,TGTGCCAGCAGCGTGAATTCAGATACGCAGTATTTT,TRBV9,once,TRBJ2-3,NA
CASSYHPGQGYEQYF,TGTGCCAGCAGTTACCATCCGGGACAGGGTTACGAGCAGTACTTC,TRBV6-5,NA,TRBJ2-7,TRBD1
CASSVRPQETQYF,TGTGCCAGCAGCGTGAGACCCCAAGAGACCCAGTACTTC,TRBV9,once,TRBJ2-5,NA
CASSRGRDQPQHF,TGTGCCAGCAGCAGAGGTAGAGATCAGCCCCAGCATTTT,TRBV7-8,NA,TRBJ1-5,NA
CASSFGQVNQPQHF,TGTGCCAGCAGCTTCGGTCAGGTCAATCAGCCCCAGCATTTT,TRBV7-2,once,TRBJ1-5,NA
CASSSPGGPAFF,TGTGCCAGCAGCTCCCCAGGGGGGCCAGCTTTCTTT,TRBV9,NA,TRBJ1-1,TRBD1
CASSDNIGRAHYGYTF,TGTGCCAGCAGTGATAATATAGGCCGCGCACACTATGGCTACACCTTC,TRBV6-1,NA,TRBJ1-2,NA
CASSDYPGTGVDEQYF,TGTGCCAGCAGTGATTATCCCGGGACAGGGGTAGACGAGCAGTACTTC,TRBV25-1,NA,TRBJ2-7,TRBD1
CASSPPGQTFYGYTF,TGTGCCAGCTCACCACCGGGACAGACCTTCTATGGCTACACCTTC,TRBV18,NA,TRBJ1-2,TRBD1
CASGETGGSRNEQFF,TGTGCTAGTGGTGAAACAGGGGGGTCGCGAAATGAGCAGTTCTTC,TRBV12-5,NA,TRBJ2-1,TRBD1
CASSLRLAGGEGETQYF,TGTGCCAGCAGCTTAAGGCTAGCGGGAGGGGAAGGAGAGACCCAGTACTTC,TRBV7-6,NA,TRBJ2-5,TRBD2
CASSYRGEGLDEQYF,TGTGCCAGCAGTTATCGGGGGGAGGGCCTGGACGAGCAGTACTTC,TRBV28,NA,TRBJ2-7,TRBD2
CASSAITGFEQYF,TGTGCCAGCAGTGCAATAACAGGGTTCGAGCAGTACTTC,TRBV6-1,NA,TRBJ2-7,NA
CASSIGQEGTNYGYTF,TGTGCCAGTAGTATCGGACAGGAGGGAACTAACTATGGCTACACCTTC,TRBV19,NA,TRBJ1-2,TRBD1
CASSPPGQSSYEQYF,TGTGCCAGCAGCCCCCCCGGACAGAGTTCCTACGAGCAGTACTTC,TRBV7-2,NA,TRBJ2-7,NA
CASSKGPENYGYTF,TGTGCCAGCAGCAAGGGCCCAGAAAACTATGGCTACACCTTC,TRBV28,NA,TRBJ1-2,NA
CASSQFPDRYSGANVLTF,TGTGCCAGCAGCCAATTTCCGGACAGGTACTCTGGGGCCAACGTCCTGACTTTC,TRBV14,once,TRBJ2-6,TRBD1
CASSQPEGPSGRSDEQFF,TGTGCCAGCAGCCAACCTGAGGGGCCTAGCGGGAGGTCGGATGAGCAGTTCTTC,TRBV7-2,NA,TRBJ2-1,TRBD2
CASSIEGWSFMNTEAFF,TGTGCCAGTAGTATAGAGGGCTGGAGTTTTATGAACACTGAAGCTTTCTTT,TRBV19,NA,TRBJ1-1,NA
CASSPGDYAQYF,TGTGCCAGCAGCCCGGGGGACTACGCGCAGTATTTT,TRBV25-1,NA,TRBJ2-3,TRBD2
CASSPPTGVEQYF,TGTGCCAGCAGTCCGCCGACAGGGGTCGAGCAGTACTTC,TRBV27,NA,TRBJ2-7,TRBD1
CASSLSTSRTYNEQFF,TGTGCCAGCAGCTTAAGCACTAGCAGAACCTACAATGAGCAGTTCTTC,TRBV7-9,once,TRBJ2-1,NA
CASSGALGLAGSDEQYF,TGTGCCAGCAGTGGCGCTTTGGGACTAGCGGGGTCGGACGAGCAGTACTTC,TRBV6-4,NA,TRBJ2-7,TRBD2
CASSEATGPEPQHF,TGTGCCAGCAGTGAAGCGACAGGGCCCGAACCCCAGCATTTT,TRBV6-1,NA,TRBJ1-5,TRBD1
CASSFSAGVTDTQYF,TGTGCCAGCAGCTTCAGTGCGGGGGTCACAGATACGCAGTATTTT,TRBV11-2,NA,TRBJ2-3,TRBD2
CASSRTMVSRETQYF,TGTGCCAGCAGCCGGACTATGGTGTCACGAGAGACCCAGTACTTC,TRBV7-9,NA,TRBJ2-5,NA
CARPINIRDIANTGELFF,TGCGCCAGACCTATTAATATCCGGGACATCGCGAACACCGGGGAGCTGTTTTTT,TRBV5-1,NA,TRBJ2-2,NA
CASSFGTVNTEAFF,TGTGCCAGTAGTTTTGGGACAGTAAACACTGAAGCTTTCTTT,TRBV19,NA,TRBJ1-1,TRBD1
CAISLGGMDTQYF,TGTGCCATCAGTCTAGGAGGGATGGATACGCAGTATTTT,TRBV10-3,NA,TRBJ2-3,NA
CASSSTGDTNEKLFF,TGTGCCAGCAGCTCGACAGGGGATACTAATGAAAAACTGTTTTTT,TRBV7-9,NA,TRBJ1-4,TRBD1
CAIRDASSYEQYF,TGTGCCATCAGGGACGCTTCCTCCTACGAGCAGTACTTC,TRBV10-3,NA,TRBJ2-7,NA
CASSLVGDTGELFF,TGTGCCAGCAGCTTGGTAGGGGACACCGGGGAGCTGTTTTTT,TRBV7-8,once,TRBJ2-2,NA
CASSFDRGCQPQHF,TGTGCCAGCAGCTTCGACAGGGGGTGTCAGCCCCAGCATTTT,TRBV11-3,once,TRBJ1-5,TRBD1